The 15 T cell receptor beta chains presented below share a single source sample, sequenced in a study of cytomegalovirus exposure and HLA in healthy donors. It was with 60 Vbeta and 13 Jbeta primers that the PCR ran. Method: immunoSEQ multiplex PCR; TCRdb's copy keeps in-frame clones and lacks some. The table records 200,000 to 250,000 clones, roughly 70% of them present only once. Sequencing input: PBMCs. The source is a man between 40 and 49 years old in good health and CMV-seropositive.

This clone was observed once. This sequence joins TRBV19 and TRBJ2-3, with a possible D match to TRBD2 (7 bases). The CDR3 consists of 17 residues. Trimming removed 1 base from V and 4 bases from J, with 18 bases in between. Germline V lookup: CDR1 LNHDA, CDR2 SQIVND (reference sequence). The DNA for the CDR3 is TGTGCCAGTAGTATAGGGGGGGGGCAGGGGAGGGCAGATACGCAGTATTTT. This encodes CASSIGGGQGRADTQYF.

This sequence joins TRBV6-5 and TRBJ1-2; TRBD1 might be the D (6 bases). Germline lookup yields CDR1 MNHEY and CDR2 SVGAGI. V lost 0 bases, J lost 4 bases, and 9 bases lay in between. This CDR3 is 14 amino acids long. The DNA for the CDR3 is TGTGCCAGCAGTTACTCGGGCAGGGGCTATGGCTACACCTTC. Encoded protein: CASSYSGRGYGYTF.

The J gene is TRBJ2-7, the V gene TRBV18; tentatively, D is TRBD1 (6 bases). The CDR3 covers 14 residues. Germline V gives CDR1 KGHSH, CDR2 LQKENI. V was trimmed by 6 bases and J by 6 bases, leaving 18 bases between them. The CDR3 loop is CASSRMDRGGEQYF. In nucleotides, the CDR3 is TGTGCCAGCTCCAGAATGGACCGAGGGGGCGAGCAGTACTTC.

The chain employs TRBV15 and TRBJ1-2; 7 nucleotides align to TRBD1. Germline V gene data show CDR1 as LNHNV and CDR2 as YYDKDF (reference sequence). This CDR3 has 15 residues. V gave up 4 bases and J gave up 4 bases; unmatched junction bases: 9. The DNA for the CDR3 is TGTGCCACCAGCAAAAGACAGGGATGGAGCTATGGCTACACCTTC. Amino acids: CATSKRQGWSYGYTF.

This clone was counted a few times. The V and J genes are TRBV6-6 and TRBJ1-2; 8 bases map to TRBD1. V shed 6 bases, J shed 2 bases, and the junction held 8 bases outside the gene matches. CDR1 is MNHNY, CDR2 SVGAGI, per germline (reference sequence). There are 15 residues in the CDR3. Here the CDR3 reads CASSPRTGTNYGYTF. As DNA, the CDR3 is TGTGCCAGCAGCCCCCGGACAGGGACGAACTATGGCTACACCTTC.

In this sample, this clone turned up once. This rearrangement joins TRBV19 to TRBJ2-5; the match to TRBD1 covers 8 bases. The DNA matches TRBJ2-7 better at its end, which makes the J call doubtful. The germline CDR1 and CDR2 sequences are LNHDA and SQIVND (reference sequence). CDR3 size: 13 residues. The CDR3 here is CASSLDRGYEQYF. In DNA, the CDR3 is TGTGCCAGTAGCCTCGACAGGGGCTACGAGCAGTACTTC.

The V call is TRBV23-1, the J call TRBJ1-4; no reliable D call. TRBV23-1 has ORF status, its function being uncertain. The CDR3 runs 12 residues. Trimming took 4 bases from V and 14 from J, leaving 14 bases between them. The DNA of the CDR3 is TGCGCCAGCAGTCCCCTCGGCCGGAGGCTGTTTTTT. Translation gives CASSPLGRRLFF.

In this sample, this clone turned up a few times. The gene calls are TRBV29-1 and TRBJ2-7; D might be TRBD1 (6 bases). Trimming stripped 6 bases from V and 2 bases from J, with 14 bases between. Looked up from germline, CDR1 is SQVTM and CDR2 is ANQGSEA. The CDR3 spans 13 residues. The CDR3 bases are TGCAGCGTGGGCCGGGACAAGACCTACGAGCAGTACTTC. As protein: CSVGRDKTYEQYF.

V and J are TRBV12-5 and TRBJ2-5; TRBD1 might be the D (6 bases). Germline V gene data show CDR1 as LGHNT and CDR2 as FRNRAP. This CDR3 contains 15 residues. V was pared by 3 bases and J by 1 base, with 12 bases between. DNA for the CDR3: TGTGCTAGTGGTTTAGGCCAGGGGAGCCAAGAGACCCAGTACTTC. It translates to CASGLGQGSQETQYF.

The gene calls are TRBV6-6 and TRBJ1-6, with 10 bases identical to TRBD1. This CDR3 is built from 15 residues. CDR1 MNHNY and CDR2 SVGAGI come from the germline V gene (reference sequence). V lost 6 bases and J lost 10; bases outside the gene matches: 9. CDR3 in DNA: TGTGCCAGCAGAGCCCGGACAGGGGGTTGGTCACCCCTCCACTTT. The encoded protein is CASRARTGGWSPLHF.

V gene TRBV6-5 combines with J gene TRBJ1-1; D gene uncertain. The CDR3 totals 14 residues. The germline gives CDR1 MNHEY, CDR2 SVGAGI. Trimming pared 0 bases from V and 1 base from J, leaving 6 bases between. This CDR3 is CASSYSRANTEAFF. The CDR3 DNA follows: TGTGCCAGCAGTTACTCGAGAGCGAACACTGAAGCTTTCTTT.

The chain has TRBV4-1 and TRBJ1-2; 8 bases map to TRBD1. The length of the CDR3 is 13 residues. The germline gives CDR1 MGHRA, CDR2 YSYEKL. V lost 5 bases, J lost 8 bases, and 7 bases stayed unmatched. The CDR3 loop is CASSSRTGNGYTF. CDR3 DNA sequence: TGCGCCAGCAGCTCCCGGACAGGGAACGGCTACACCTTC.

This clone was observed a single time. The rearrangement uses TRBV6-6 and TRBJ2-1; no definite D call. Trimming pared 6 bases from V and 0 bases from J, leaving 6 bases between. Germline CDR1 reads MNHNY; CDR2 reads SVGAGI (reference sequence). This CDR3 is built from 13 residues. The CDR3 here is CASRARSYNEQFF. The CDR3 DNA sequence: TGTGCCAGCAGGGCCCGCTCCTACAATGAGCAGTTCTTC.

The DNA for the CDR3 is TGTGCCAGCAGCTGGACAGGGGGAGCAACTAATGAAAAACTGTTTTTT. As protein: CASSWTGGATNEKLFF. V and J are TRBV7-2 and TRBJ1-4; 10 positions agree with TRBD1. This CDR3 contains 16 residues. After removal of 4 bases from V and 0 bases from J, the junction contained 2 bases not matched to a gene. CDR1 and CDR2 from the germline V gene are SGHTA and FQGNSA.

This chain connects TRBV5-1 to TRBJ2-5, with 9 bases fitting TRBD2. J was trimmed by 5 bases and V by 4 bases; bases with no gene match: 3. The CDR3 runs to 13 residues. The germline gives CDR1 SGHRS, CDR2 YFSETQ. The CDR3 reads CASSPSGEETQYF. For the CDR3, the DNA is TGCGCCAGCAGCCCTAGCGGGGAGGAGACCCAGTACTTC.